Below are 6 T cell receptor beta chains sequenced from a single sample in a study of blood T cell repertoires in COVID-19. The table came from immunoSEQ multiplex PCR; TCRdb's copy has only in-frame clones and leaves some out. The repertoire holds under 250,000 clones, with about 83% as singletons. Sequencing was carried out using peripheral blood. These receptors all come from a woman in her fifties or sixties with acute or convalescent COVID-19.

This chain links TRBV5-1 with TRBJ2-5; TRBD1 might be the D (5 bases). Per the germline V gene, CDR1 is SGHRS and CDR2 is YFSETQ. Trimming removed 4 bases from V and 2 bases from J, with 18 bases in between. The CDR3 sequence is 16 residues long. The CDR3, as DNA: TGCGCCAGCAGCATACACTTTACAGGAGTACAAGAGACCCAGTACTTC. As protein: CASSIHFTGVQETQYF.

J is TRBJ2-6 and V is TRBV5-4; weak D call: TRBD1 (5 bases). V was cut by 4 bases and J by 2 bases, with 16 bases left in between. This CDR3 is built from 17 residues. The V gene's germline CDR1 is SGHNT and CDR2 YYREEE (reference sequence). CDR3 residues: CASSPEVSTAGANVLTF. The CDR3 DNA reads TGTGCCAGCAGCCCCGAAGTTTCGACAGCTGGGGCCAACGTCCTGACTTTC.

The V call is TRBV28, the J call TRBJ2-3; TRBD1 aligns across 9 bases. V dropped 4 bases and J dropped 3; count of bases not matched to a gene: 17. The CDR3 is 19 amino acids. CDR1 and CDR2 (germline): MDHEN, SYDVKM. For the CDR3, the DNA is TGTGCCAGCAGTTCTACCAATCTCCGGGACAGGGTTCGGACAGATACGCAGTATTTT. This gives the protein CASSSTNLRDRVRTDTQYF. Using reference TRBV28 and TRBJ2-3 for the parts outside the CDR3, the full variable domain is DVKVTQSSRYLVKRTGEKVFLECVQDMDHENMFWYRQDPGLGLRLIYFSYDVKMKEKGDIPEGYSVSREKKERFSLILESASTNQTSMYLCASSSTNLRDRVRTDTQYFGPGTRLTVL.

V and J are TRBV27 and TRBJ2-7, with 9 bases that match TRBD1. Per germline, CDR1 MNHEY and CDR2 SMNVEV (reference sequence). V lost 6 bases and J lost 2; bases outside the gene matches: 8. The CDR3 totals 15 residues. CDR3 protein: CASSLAGTGTYEQYF. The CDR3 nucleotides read TGTGCCAGCAGCCTAGCCGGGACAGGGACCTACGAGCAGTACTTC.

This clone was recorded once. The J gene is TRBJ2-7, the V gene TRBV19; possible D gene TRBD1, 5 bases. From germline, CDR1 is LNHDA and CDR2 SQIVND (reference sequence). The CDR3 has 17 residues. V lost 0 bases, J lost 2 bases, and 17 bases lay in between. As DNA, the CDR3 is TGTGCCAGTAGTATAGATCATGGGGCAGATATCACCTACGAGCAGTACTTC. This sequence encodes CASSIDHGADITYEQYF.

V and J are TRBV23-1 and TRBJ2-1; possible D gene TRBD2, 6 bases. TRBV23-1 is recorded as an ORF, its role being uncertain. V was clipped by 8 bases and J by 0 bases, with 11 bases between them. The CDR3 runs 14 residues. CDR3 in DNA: TGCGCCAGCCGACGGGAGTTCTCCTACAATGAGCAGTTCTTC. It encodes CASRREFSYNEQFF.